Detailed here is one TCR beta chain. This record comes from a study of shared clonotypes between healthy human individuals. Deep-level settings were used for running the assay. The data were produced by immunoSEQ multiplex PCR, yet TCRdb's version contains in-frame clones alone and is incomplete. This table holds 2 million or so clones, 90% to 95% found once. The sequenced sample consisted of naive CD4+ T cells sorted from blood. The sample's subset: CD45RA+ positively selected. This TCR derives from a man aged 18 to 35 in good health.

The CDR3 DNA is TGTGCCAGCAGGGAGGACTGGTCTAGCTATGGCTACACCTTC. Its translation is CASREDWSSYGYTF. The chain recombines TRBV6-1 with TRBJ1-2; no firm D call. The germline gives CDR1 MNHNS, CDR2 SASEGT. This CDR3 region has 14 residues. The germline V and J ends were trimmed by 6 bases and 4 bases, with 15 bases remaining between them.